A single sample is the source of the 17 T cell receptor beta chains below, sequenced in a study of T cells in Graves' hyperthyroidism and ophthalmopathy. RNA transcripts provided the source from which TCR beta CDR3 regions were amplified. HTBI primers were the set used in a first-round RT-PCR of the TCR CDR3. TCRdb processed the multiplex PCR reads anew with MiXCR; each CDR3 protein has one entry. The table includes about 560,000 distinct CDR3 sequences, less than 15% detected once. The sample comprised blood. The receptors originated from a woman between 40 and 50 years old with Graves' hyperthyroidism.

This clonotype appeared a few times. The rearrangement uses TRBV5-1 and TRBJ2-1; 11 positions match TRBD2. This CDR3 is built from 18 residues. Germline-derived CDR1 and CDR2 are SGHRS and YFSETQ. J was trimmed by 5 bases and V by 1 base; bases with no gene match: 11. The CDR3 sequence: CASSLTVTSGIPHNEQFF. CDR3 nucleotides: TGCGCCAGCAGCTTGACAGTGACTAGCGGGATCCCCCACAATGAGCAGTTCTTC.

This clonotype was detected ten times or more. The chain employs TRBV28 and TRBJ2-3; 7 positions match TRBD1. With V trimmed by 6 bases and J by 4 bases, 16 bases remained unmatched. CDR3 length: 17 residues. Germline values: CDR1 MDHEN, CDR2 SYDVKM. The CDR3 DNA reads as TGTGCCAGCAGCCCTGGGACAGTAGGAATTATGGCAGATACGCAGTATTTT. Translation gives CASSPGTVGIMADTQYF.

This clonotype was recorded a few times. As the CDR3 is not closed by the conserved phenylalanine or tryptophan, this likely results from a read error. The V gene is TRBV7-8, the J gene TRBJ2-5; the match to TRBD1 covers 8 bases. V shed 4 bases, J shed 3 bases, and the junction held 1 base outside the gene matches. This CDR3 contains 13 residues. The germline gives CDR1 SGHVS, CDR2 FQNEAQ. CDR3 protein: CASSSTGEETQYL. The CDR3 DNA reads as TGTGCCAGCAGCTCGACAGGGGAAGAGACCCAGTACCTC.

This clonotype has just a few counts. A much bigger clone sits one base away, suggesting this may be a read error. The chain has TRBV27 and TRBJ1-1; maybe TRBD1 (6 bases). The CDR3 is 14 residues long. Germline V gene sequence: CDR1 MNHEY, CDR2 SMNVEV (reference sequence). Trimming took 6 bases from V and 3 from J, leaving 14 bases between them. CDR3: CASSRDKGYTEAFF. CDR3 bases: TGTGCCAGCAGCAGGGACAAGGGGTACACTGAAGCTTTCTTT.

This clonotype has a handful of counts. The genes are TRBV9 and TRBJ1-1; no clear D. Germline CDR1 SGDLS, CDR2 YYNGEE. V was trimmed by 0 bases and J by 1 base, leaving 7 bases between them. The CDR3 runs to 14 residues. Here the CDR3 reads CASSVGKGNTEAFF. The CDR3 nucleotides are TGTGCCAGCAGCGTAGGGAAAGGGAACACTGAAGCTTTCTTT.

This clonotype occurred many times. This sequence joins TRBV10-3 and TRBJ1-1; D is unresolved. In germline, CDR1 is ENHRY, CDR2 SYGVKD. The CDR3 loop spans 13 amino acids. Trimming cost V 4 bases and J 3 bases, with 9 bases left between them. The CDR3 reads CAISGGSYTEAFF. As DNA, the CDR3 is TGTGCCATCAGTGGTGGGAGTTACACTGAAGCTTTCTTT.

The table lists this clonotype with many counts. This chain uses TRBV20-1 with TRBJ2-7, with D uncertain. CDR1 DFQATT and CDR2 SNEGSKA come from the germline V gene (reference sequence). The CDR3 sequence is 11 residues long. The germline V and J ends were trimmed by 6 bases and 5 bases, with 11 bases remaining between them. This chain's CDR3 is CSAKPWDEQYF. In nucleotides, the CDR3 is TGCAGTGCCAAACCCTGGGACGAGCAGTACTTC.

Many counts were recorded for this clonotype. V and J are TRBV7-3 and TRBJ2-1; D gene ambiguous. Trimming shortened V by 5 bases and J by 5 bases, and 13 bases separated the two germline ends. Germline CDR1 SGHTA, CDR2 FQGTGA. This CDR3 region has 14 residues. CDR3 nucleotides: TGTGCCAGCAGCGAACCTGGTCGGAACAATGAGCAGTTCTTC. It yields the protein CASSEPGRNNEQFF.

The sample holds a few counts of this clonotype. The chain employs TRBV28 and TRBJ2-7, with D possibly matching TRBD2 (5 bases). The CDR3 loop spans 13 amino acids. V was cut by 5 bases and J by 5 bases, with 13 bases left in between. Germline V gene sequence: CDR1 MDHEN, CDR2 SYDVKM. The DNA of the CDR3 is TGTGCCAGCAGTAAAAACGAGGGCCACGAGCAGTACTTC. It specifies CASSKNEGHEQYF. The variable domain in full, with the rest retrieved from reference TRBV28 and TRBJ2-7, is DVKVTQSSRYLVKRTGEKVFLECVQDMDHENMFWYRQDPGLGLRLIYFSYDVKMKEKGDIPEGYSVSREKKERFSLILESASTNQTSMYLCASSKNEGHEQYFGPGTRLTVT.

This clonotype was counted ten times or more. DNA of the CDR3: TGTGCCAGCAGTTTACCCGGGGCACGCCACGAGCAGTACTTC. Translating gives CASSLPGARHEQYF. The V and J genes are TRBV28 and TRBJ2-7; D tentatively reads TRBD1 or TRBD2 (5 bases each). The germline gives CDR1 MDHEN, CDR2 SYDVKM. The CDR3 is made up of 14 amino acids. V gave up 2 bases and J gave up 5 bases, with 13 bases separating them.

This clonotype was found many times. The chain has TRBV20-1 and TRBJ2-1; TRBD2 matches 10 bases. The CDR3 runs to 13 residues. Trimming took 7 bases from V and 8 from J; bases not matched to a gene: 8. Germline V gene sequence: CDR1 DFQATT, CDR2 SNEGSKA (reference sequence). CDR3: CSEKASGSYEQFF. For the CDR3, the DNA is TGCAGTGAGAAGGCTAGCGGGAGTTATGAGCAGTTCTTC.

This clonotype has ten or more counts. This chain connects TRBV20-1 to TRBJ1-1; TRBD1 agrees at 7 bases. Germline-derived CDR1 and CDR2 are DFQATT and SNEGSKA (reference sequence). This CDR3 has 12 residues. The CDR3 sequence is CTTTGDGSEAFF. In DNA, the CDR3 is TGCACCACCACAGGGGATGGAAGTGAAGCTTTCTTT.

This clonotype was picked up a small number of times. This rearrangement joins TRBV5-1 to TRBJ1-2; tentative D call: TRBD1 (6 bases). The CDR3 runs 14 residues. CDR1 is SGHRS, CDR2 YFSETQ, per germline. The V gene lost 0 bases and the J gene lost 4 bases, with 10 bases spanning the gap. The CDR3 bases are TGCGCCAGCAGCTTGGACAGGGACGCCTATGGCTACACCTTC. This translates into CASSLDRDAYGYTF.

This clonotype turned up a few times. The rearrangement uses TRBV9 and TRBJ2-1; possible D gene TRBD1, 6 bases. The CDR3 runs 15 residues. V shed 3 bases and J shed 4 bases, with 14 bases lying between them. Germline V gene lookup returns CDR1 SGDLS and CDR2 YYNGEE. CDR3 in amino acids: CASSDRERRYNEQFF. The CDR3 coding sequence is TGTGCCAGCAGCGACAGGGAAAGAAGGTACAATGAGCAGTTCTTC.

CDR3 nucleotide sequence: TGTGCCAGTAGTATAGGAGAGGGCTTTGGTGAGCAGTTCTTC. Translating it yields CASSIGEGFGEQFF. The rearrangement uses TRBV19 and TRBJ2-1, with a possible D match to TRBD2 (5 bases). V dropped 1 base and J dropped 9 bases, with 13 bases sitting between them. CDR3 length: 14 residues. Germline CDR1 is LNHDA and CDR2 is SQIVND (reference sequence).

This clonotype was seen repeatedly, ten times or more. The CDR3 nucleotides read TGCAGTGCTGAAGAGGGACAGGTTTTTGGAAAACTGTTTTTT. It codes for CSAEEGQVFGKLFF. The gene calls are TRBV20-1 and TRBJ1-4; 8 bases match TRBD1. Germline assignment: CDR1 DFQATT and CDR2 SNEGSKA (reference sequence). The V gene end was trimmed by 5 bases and the J gene end by 10 bases; junction bases not matched to a gene: 12. The CDR3 sequence is 14 residues long.

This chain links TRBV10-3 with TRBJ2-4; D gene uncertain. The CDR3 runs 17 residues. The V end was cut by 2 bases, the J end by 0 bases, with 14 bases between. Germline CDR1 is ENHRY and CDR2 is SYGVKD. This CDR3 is CAISEKKTVLAKNIQYF. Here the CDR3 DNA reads TGTGCCATCAGTGAGAAGAAGACTGTGCTAGCCAAAAACATTCAGTACTTC.